This T cell receptor (beta chain) derives from a study of T-cell reconstitution after alpha-beta-depleted transplantation in children. Findings and limits, study-wide: A year had passed since transplant, and T-cell counts and diversity by then came mostly from newly produced T cells.

Germline values: CDR1 DFQATT, CDR2 SNEGSKA (reference sequence). The CDR3 is 15 residues long. V was pared by 2 bases and J by 7 bases, with 10 bases of the junction left unmatched. Unique molecular identifiers tagged the TCRbeta library. TCRdb independently ran MiXCR on the PCR reads; one entry per CDR3 protein. The sample shows about 900,000 distinct CDR3 sequences, less than 30% of them seen only once. This clonotype was recorded a few times. Its antigen is not identified. Source: PBMCs, mostly from graft donor cells, taken 360 days after TCRalphabeta/CD19-depleted stem cell transplant. The receptor comes from a boy in the first two years of life who had a stem cell transplant for SCID, so the T cells may come from the graft donor. This rearrangement joins TRBV20-1 to TRBJ2-2, with TRBD2 identical over 7 bases. The CDR3 loop is CSARRQRGTLGELFF. CDR3 in DNA: TGCAGTGCTAGACGACAGCGGGGAACACTCGGGGAGCTGTTTTTT.